This paragraph reports one TCR beta chain. As yet, its antigen is unknown. This entry is derived from a study of T cell responses to AZD1222 COVID-19 vaccine. Libraries were prepared by immunoSEQ multiplex PCR; TCRdb keeps only in-frame clonotypes and omits some of them. The sample consists of fewer than 200,000 clones, approximately 90% of them appearing once. Broader study findings: The study found Spike-specific TCR breadth and depth rose after two AZD1222 doses. Vaccine-related CD4 TCRs covered spike, predominating at 160-218 and 743-854.

V trimming: 11 bases; J trimming: 3 bases; junction bases outside the gene matches: 13. Germline V gene sequence: CDR1 SEHNR, CDR2 FQNEAQ (reference sequence). This CDR3 comprises 15 residues. The sample in question was peripheral blood, obtained on day 0 of MenACWY control vaccination. V usage is TRBV7-9 and J usage is TRBJ2-7; 10 nucleotides agree with TRBD2. This clonotype was obtained from an adult in good health. The CDR3 is CAAGWASGSGYEQYF. As DNA, the CDR3 is TGTGCCGCGGGGTGGGCTAGCGGGAGCGGCTACGAGCAGTACTTC.